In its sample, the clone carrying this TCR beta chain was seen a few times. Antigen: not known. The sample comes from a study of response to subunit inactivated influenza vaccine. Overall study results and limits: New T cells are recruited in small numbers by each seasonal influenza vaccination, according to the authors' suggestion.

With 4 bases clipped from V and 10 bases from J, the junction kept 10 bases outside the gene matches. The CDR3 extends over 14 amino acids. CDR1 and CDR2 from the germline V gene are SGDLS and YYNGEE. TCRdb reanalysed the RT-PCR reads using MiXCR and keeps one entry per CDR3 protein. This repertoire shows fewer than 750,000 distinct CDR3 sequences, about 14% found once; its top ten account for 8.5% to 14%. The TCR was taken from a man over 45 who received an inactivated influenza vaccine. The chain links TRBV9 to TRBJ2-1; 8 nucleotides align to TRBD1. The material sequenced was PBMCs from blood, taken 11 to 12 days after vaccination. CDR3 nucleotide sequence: TGTGCCAGCAGCTTTAGGACAGGGTCTAACGAGCAGTTCTTC. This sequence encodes CASSFRTGSNEQFF. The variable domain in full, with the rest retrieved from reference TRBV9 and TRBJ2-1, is DSGVTQTPKHLITATGQRVTLRCSPRSGDLSVYWYQQSLDQGLQFLIQYYNGEERAKGNILERFSAQQFPDLHSELNLSSLELGDSALYFCASSFRTGSNEQFFGPGTRLTVL.